The 7 T cell receptor beta chains listed next were all sequenced from one sample in a study of blood T cell repertoires in COVID-19. Assay used: immunoSEQ multiplex PCR; TCRdb lists only in-frame clones, some missing. The sample includes 150,000 or so clones, around nine tenths of them seen just once. Sequencing was carried out using peripheral blood. These receptors were taken from a human donor in a cohort sampled during active COVID-19.

The chain uses TRBV4-1 and TRBJ2-3, with a possible D match to TRBD2 (6 bases). V dropped 0 bases and J dropped 6 bases, with 19 bases sitting between them. The CDR3 has 17 residues. Per germline, CDR1 MGHRA and CDR2 YSYEKL. CDR3 amino acids: CASSQDFSAGRGDTQYF. In nucleotides, the CDR3 is TGCGCCAGCAGCCAAGATTTCAGCGCCGGGAGAGGCGATACGCAGTATTTT.

This chain uses TRBV19 with TRBJ1-5; D remains unclear. The germline V gene has CDR1 LNHDA and CDR2 SQIVND (reference sequence). Trimming took 1 base from V and 9 from J, leaving 10 bases between them. This CDR3 comprises 13 residues. CDR3 nucleotides: TGTGCCAGTAGTATAGTCATTAGAGGGCCCCAGCATTTT. Translating gives CASSIVIRGPQHF.

The V gene is TRBV27, the J gene TRBJ2-7, with D perhaps matching TRBD1 (5 bases). V was cut by 5 bases and J by 0 bases, with 14 bases left in between. This CDR3 has 15 amino acids. In germline, CDR1 is MNHEY, CDR2 SMNVEV (reference sequence). This chain's CDR3 is CASSPDRSSSYEQYF. In DNA form, the CDR3 reads TGTGCCAGCAGTCCCGACAGATCTAGCTCCTACGAGCAGTACTTC.

V gene TRBV11-2 combines with J gene TRBJ2-5; tentative D call: TRBD2 (5 bases). The length of the CDR3 is 14 residues. Germline V gene lookup returns CDR1 SGHAT and CDR2 FQNNGV. Trimming pared 4 bases from V and 5 bases from J, leaving 14 bases between. The CDR3, as DNA: TGTGCCAGCAGCTCCGCGGACTGGCAGGAGACCCAGTACTTC. Translation: CASSSADWQETQYF.

CDR3 amino acids: CASSLGGPTTEAFF. The CDR3 region has the DNA TGTGCCAGCAGCTTAGGGGGCCCAACCACTGAAGCTTTCTTT. The V and J genes are TRBV11-1 and TRBJ1-1; a possible D gene is TRBD1 (5 bases). Between the trimmed V and J ends, which lost 1 base and 4 bases, there was a span of 10 bases. This CDR3 is 14 amino acids long. CDR1 is SGHAT and CDR2 is FQDESV in the germline V gene (reference sequence).

This sequence joins TRBV7-6 and TRBJ1-1; tentatively, D is TRBD1 (5 bases). This CDR3 has 13 residues. V shed 5 bases and J shed 1 base, with 8 bases lying between them. CDR1 SGHVS and CDR2 FNYEAQ come from the germline V gene. The CDR3 is CASSQDRNTEAFF. As DNA, the CDR3 is TGTGCCAGCAGCCAAGACAGGAACACTGAAGCTTTCTTT.

In its sample, this clone was seen a few times. V is TRBV29-1 and J is TRBJ2-1, with D perhaps matching TRBD1 (7 bases). V was trimmed by 7 bases and J by 4 bases, leaving 17 bases between them. Germline V lookup: CDR1 SQVTM, CDR2 ANQGSEA. This CDR3 has 14 amino acids. CDR3 loop: CSARDSGFYNEQFF. The CDR3 DNA reads as TGCAGCGCGCGGGACAGCGGGTTTTACAATGAGCAGTTCTTC.